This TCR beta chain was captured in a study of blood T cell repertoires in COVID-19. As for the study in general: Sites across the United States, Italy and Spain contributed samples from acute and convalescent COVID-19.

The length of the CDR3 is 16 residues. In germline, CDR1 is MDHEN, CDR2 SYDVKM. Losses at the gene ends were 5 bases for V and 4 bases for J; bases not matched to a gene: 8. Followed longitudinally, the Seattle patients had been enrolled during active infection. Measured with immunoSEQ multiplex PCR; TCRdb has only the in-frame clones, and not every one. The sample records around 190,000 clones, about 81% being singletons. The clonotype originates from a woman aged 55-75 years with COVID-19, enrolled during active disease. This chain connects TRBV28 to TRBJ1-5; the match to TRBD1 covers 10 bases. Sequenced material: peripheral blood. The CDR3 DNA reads TGTGCCAGCAGTGTAAGGGGACAGGGGAGGAATCAGCCCCAGCATTTT. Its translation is CASSVRGQGRNQPQHF.